This T cell receptor (beta chain) comes out of a study of T cells in Graves' hyperthyroidism and ophthalmopathy. V was pared by 3 bases and J by 5 bases, with 22 bases between. The CDR3 consists of 16 residues. The germline gives CDR1 DFQATT, CDR2 SNEGSKA (reference sequence). RNA transcripts yielded amplified TCR beta CDR3 regions. RT-PCR in the first round (using the HTBI primer set) targeted the TCR CDR3. TCRdb analysed the multiplex PCR reads with MiXCR anew, one entry per CDR3 protein. The sample shows 450,000 to 650,000 distinct CDR3 sequences, 14% of them seen only once. Comments on this clonotype: A much larger clone lies a single base off, so this may be a read error.

This chain uses TRBV20-1 with TRBJ2-5; D tentatively fits TRBD1 or TRBD2 (5 bases each). The clonotype comes from a woman aged 18-30 years with Graves' ophthalmopathy. The sample consisted of blood. The CDR3 coding sequence is TGCAGTGCTAGGGTCGGGGCAGCGAGATTTTGGGAGACCCAGTACTTC. It specifies CSARVGAARFWETQYF.